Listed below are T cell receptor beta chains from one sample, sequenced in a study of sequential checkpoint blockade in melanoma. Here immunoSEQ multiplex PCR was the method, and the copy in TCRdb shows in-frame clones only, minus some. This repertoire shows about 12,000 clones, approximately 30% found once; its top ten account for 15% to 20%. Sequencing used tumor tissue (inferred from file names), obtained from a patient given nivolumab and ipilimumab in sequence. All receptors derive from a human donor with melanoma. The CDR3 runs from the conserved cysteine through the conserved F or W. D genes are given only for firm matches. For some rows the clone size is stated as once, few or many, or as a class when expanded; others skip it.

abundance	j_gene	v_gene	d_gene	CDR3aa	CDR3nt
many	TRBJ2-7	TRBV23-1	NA	CASSQDRVYEQYF	TGCGCCAGCAGCCAAGATCGCGTCTACGAGCAGTACTTC
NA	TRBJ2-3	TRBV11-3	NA	CASSYLPGGDTQYF	TGTGCCAGCAGCTACCTACCTGGGGGAGATACGCAGTATTTT
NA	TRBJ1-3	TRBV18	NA	CASSPGPGRPGNTIYF	TGTGCCAGCTCACCAGGGCCGGGTAGGCCTGGAAACACCATATATTTT
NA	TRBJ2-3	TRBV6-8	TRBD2	CASSLGLAGGLTQYF	TGTGCCAGCAGTTTGGGACTAGCGGGGGGCCTTACGCAGTATTTT
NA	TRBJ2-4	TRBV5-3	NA	CARSLGVRPRRGPYIQYF	TGTGCCAGAAGCTTGGGAGTGAGACCCCGGAGAGGACCATACATTCAGTACTTC
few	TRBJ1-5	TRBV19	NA	CASSMRGGGNNQPQHF	TGTGCCAGTAGTATGCGAGGTGGTGGGAACAATCAGCCCCAGCATTTT
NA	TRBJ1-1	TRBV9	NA	CASRYSEGYGGLVEAFF	TGTGCCAGCAGGTACTCCGAGGGCTACGGGGGGCTGGTTGAAGCTTTCTTT
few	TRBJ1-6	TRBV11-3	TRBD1	CASSLAGTGGYNSPLHF	TGTGCTAGCAGCTTGGCGGGGACAGGGGGCTATAATTCACCCCTCCACTTT
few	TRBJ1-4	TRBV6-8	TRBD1	CASRDRAWGEKLFF	TGTGCCAGCAGAGACAGGGCTTGGGGTGAAAAACTGTTTTTT
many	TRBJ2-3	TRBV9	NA	CASGPGTLGADTQYF	TGTGCCAGCGGCCCCGGGACACTGGGGGCAGATACGCAGTATTTT
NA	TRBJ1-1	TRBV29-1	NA	CSVLGGRGVLNTEAFF	TGCAGCGTTTTAGGAGGCCGGGGTGTACTAAACACTGAAGCTTTCTTT
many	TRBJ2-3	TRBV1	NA	CASSQDTGRDGDTQYF	TGCGCCAGCAGCCAAGATACGGGCAGGGACGGAGATACGCAGTATTTT
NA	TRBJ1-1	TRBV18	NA	CASSPWWTVNTEAFF	TGTGCCAGCTCACCCTGGTGGACAGTGAACACTGAAGCTTTCTTT
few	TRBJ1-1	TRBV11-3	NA	CASSLDGPRPHEAFF	TGTGCCAGCAGCTTAGATGGCCCCCGCCCCCATGAAGCTTTCTTT
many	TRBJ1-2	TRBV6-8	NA	CASQAPGLHNGYTF	TGTGCCAGCCAAGCCCCGGGACTGCATAATGGCTACACCTTC
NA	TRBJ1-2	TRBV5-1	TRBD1	CASSQGPDRVDGYTF	TGCGCCAGCAGCCAAGGCCCGGACAGGGTTGACGGCTACACCTTC
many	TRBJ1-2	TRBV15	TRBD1	CATSPDRGGGYTF	TGTGCCACCAGCCCTGACAGGGGCGGGGGCTACACCTTC